The clone carrying this TCR beta chain appeared a few times. This entry comes from a study of technical replicates of blood from a few donors. Data came from immunoSEQ multiplex PCR; TCRdb stores just in-frame clones and leaves some out. The repertoire holds under 65,000 clones, with around 90% as singletons. V trimming: 2 bases; J trimming: 4 bases; junction bases outside the gene matches: 7. Germline V gene lookup returns CDR1 SGHVS and CDR2 FQNEAQ. The CDR3 spans 15 residues. The V gene is TRBV7-8, the J gene TRBJ2-7; 8 bases line up with TRBD2. The sample taken for sequencing was PBMCs. This clonotype was obtained from a human donor in good health. Some clones in this sample may be carry-over from other donors' samples. The CDR3 sequence: CASSLSAGEQYEQYF. The CDR3 nucleotides are TGTGCCAGCAGCTTATCAGCGGGGGAACAGTACGAGCAGTACTTC.